The clone carrying this TCR beta chain has more than one count but fewer than ten. The antigen is undetermined. V was clipped by 0 bases and J by 7 bases, with 4 bases between them. This CDR3 is 13 amino acids long. Germline loops: CDR1 ENHRY, CDR2 SYGVKD. The data originate from a study of cytotoxic CD8 clonotypes in ibrutinib-treated CLL. Study as a whole: Of a cohort that held about a dozen relapsed/refractory and around 15 treatment-naive patients, some 17 were IGHV unmutated. Outcomes included around 25 partial and 2 complete responses; after median roughly 70 months, roughly 14 stayed remitted and approximately 12 progressed. Study results and limitations: Age-matched healthy donor levels were exceeded by baseline clonality, which tracked circulating CD8+ T-cell counts.

The table came from immunoSEQ multiplex PCR; TCRdb's copy has only in-frame clones and leaves some out. The sample records about 140,000 clones, 75% to 85% being singletons. This sequence originates from a human donor with chronic lymphocytic leukemia. Sequencing used PBMCs, obtained after 36 months of ibrutinib treatment. V usage is TRBV10-3 and J usage is TRBJ1-6; unclear D gene. The CDR3 is CAISESTNSPLHF. The CDR3 bases are TGTGCCATCAGTGAGTCGACGAATTCACCCCTCCACTTT.